This T cell receptor (beta chain) was sequenced during a study of T-cell memory formation after mild COVID-19. TCRdb reprocessed the 5' RACE reads via MiXCR and lists one record per CDR3 protein. In the table there are roughly 200,000 distinct CDR3 sequences, roughly 17% of which are singletons. The study, taken as a whole, reports: Second-wave clones that peaked on day 37 lacked confirmed SARS-CoV-2 specificity. Largely, contracting CD4+ clones fell within CM and EM, and contracting CD8+ clones within EMRA. Cross-reactive memory appears to have joined, as suggested by some responding clones showing up in pre-infection memory.

The CDR3 spans 14 residues. CDR1 and CDR2 (germline): SQVTM, ANQGSEA. Unmatched junction bases numbered 11, after V lost 8 bases and J lost 7 bases. About this clonotype itself: Its antigen remains unknown.

J is TRBJ2-1 and V is TRBV29-1; 10 positions agree with TRBD1. Sequencing was performed on PBMCs or a T cell subset sorted from them (not recorded which). This sequence was found in an adult woman who had mild COVID-19 (a few samples of this study predate the infection). Cell type and time point are not known. CDR3 sequence reads: CSIPGTGAWNEQFF. The CDR3, as DNA: TGCAGCATTCCCGGGACAGGGGCATGGAATGAGCAGTTCTTC.